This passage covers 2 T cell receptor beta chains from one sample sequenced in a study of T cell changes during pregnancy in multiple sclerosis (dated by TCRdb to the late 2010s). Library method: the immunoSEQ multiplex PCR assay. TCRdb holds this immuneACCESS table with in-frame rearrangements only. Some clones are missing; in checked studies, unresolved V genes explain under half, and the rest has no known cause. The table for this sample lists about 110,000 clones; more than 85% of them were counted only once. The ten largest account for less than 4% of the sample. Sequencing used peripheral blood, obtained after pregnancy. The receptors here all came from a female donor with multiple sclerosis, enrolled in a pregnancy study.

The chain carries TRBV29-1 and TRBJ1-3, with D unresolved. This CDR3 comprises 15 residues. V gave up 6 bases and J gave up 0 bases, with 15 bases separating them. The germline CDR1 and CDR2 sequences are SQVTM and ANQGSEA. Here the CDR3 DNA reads TGCAGCGTCATGGGAGCCTCCAGCTCTGGAAACACCATATATTTT. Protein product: CSVMGASSSGNTIYF.

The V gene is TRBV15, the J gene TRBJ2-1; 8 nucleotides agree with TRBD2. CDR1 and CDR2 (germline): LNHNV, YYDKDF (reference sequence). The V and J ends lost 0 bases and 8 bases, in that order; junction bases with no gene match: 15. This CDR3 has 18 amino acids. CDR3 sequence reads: CATSREYPLLHGGDEQFF. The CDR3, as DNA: TGTGCCACCAGCAGAGAGTACCCACTCCTTCACGGGGGGGATGAGCAGTTCTTC.